The 5 T cell receptor beta chains in this list originate from one sample, sequenced in a study of T cell responses to AZD1222 COVID-19 vaccine. Assay: immunoSEQ multiplex PCR; the TCRdb copy retains only in-frame clones and omits some. This sample has about 42,000 clones; about nine tenths occur once, and the top ten carry about 25%. Specimen: peripheral blood, collected 28 days after the second AZD1222 dose. These TCRs come from an adult who received the AZD1222 COVID-19 vaccine.

The chain links TRBV2 to TRBJ1-4; 10 bases match TRBD1. With V trimmed by 6 bases and J by 7 bases, 8 bases remained unmatched. Germline V gives CDR1 SNHLY, CDR2 FYNNEI. The CDR3 runs to 15 residues. The CDR3 coding sequence is TGTGCCAGCAGCGTCGCCGGGACAGGGGTTGAAAAACTGTTTTTT. The encoded protein is CASSVAGTGVEKLFF. Combining the CDR3 with reference TRBV2 and TRBJ1-4 gives the whole variable domain EPEVTQTPSHQVTQMGQEVILRCVPISNHLYFYWYRQILGQKVEFLVSFYNNEISEKSEIFDDQFSVERPDGSNFTLKIRSTKLEDSAMYFCASSVAGTGVEKLFFGSGTQLSVL.

The J gene is TRBJ2-7, the V gene TRBV6-1; maybe TRBD2 (6 bases). Germline V gene sequence: CDR1 MNHNS, CDR2 SASEGT. The V end was cut by 3 bases, the J end by 0 bases, with 9 bases between. This CDR3 is built from 14 residues. Here the CDR3 DNA reads TGTGCCAGCAGTGACCGGGGGAGCTCCTACGAGCAGTACTTC. This codes for CASSDRGSSYEQYF.

The CDR3 DNA is TGTGCCAGCAGCGCCACAGGGGATAGCAATCAGCCCCAGCATTTT. This codes for CASSATGDSNQPQHF. This chain links TRBV7-9 with TRBJ1-5; 7 bases line up with TRBD1. Trimming at V came to 5 bases and at J to 0 bases, leaving 4 bases not matched to a gene. The CDR3 loop spans 15 amino acids. CDR1 and CDR2 from the germline V gene are SEHNR and FQNEAQ (reference sequence).

This clone was picked up one time. The gene calls are TRBV12-5 and TRBJ1-6; 7 positions agree with TRBD1. The CDR3 covers 14 residues. Trimming at V came to 1 base and at J to 9 bases, leaving 3 bases not matched to a gene. Germline assignment: CDR1 LGHNT and CDR2 FRNRAP. CDR3 sequence (DNA): TGTGCTAGTGGTTTGGAGCAGGGGGGTTCACCCCTCCACTTT. This gives the protein CASGLEQGGSPLHF.

This sequence joins TRBV3-1 (or the pseudogene TRBV3-2) and TRBJ2-5, with 8 bases aligning to TRBD1. Per the germline V gene, CDR1 is LGHDT and CDR2 is YNNKEL (reference sequence). V was clipped by 0 bases and J by 2 bases; unmatched bases: 5. The CDR3 runs to 16 residues. The CDR3 DNA reads as TGTGCCAGCAGCCAAGAGGGCAGGGGGCCACAAGAGACCCAGTACTTC. Protein: CASSQEGRGPQETQYF.